The TCR beta chain under discussion was sequenced for a study of T-cell reconstitution after alpha-beta-depleted transplantation in children. This clonotype appeared many times. Construction of the TCRbeta library involved unique molecular identifiers. TCRdb reanalysed the PCR reads using MiXCR and keeps one entry per CDR3 protein. The sample lists over 450,000 distinct CDR3 sequences; more than 9% were seen once. This TCR came from a child younger than 10 with inherited bone marrow failure, due to receive a stem cell transplant. Here the sequenced sample was PBMCs, taken before TCRalphabeta/CD19-depleted stem cell transplant.

The CDR3 reads CASSLAYRDTSTDTQYF. CDR3 nucleotide sequence: TGTGCCAGCAGCTTAGCCTACCGGGACACGAGCACAGATACGCAGTATTTT. V is TRBV7-6 and J is TRBJ2-3, with D tentatively TRBD1 (6 bases). The germline V and J ends were trimmed by 0 bases and 0 bases, with 13 bases remaining between them. The CDR3 length is 17 residues. Germline V gene lookup returns CDR1 SGHVS and CDR2 FNYEAQ. The full variable domain, with the rest looked up from reference TRBV7-6 and TRBJ2-3, is GAGVSQSPRYKVTKRGQDVALRCDPISGHVSLYWYRQALGQGPEFLTYFNYEAQQDKSGLPNDRFSAERPEGSISTLTIQRTEQRDSAMYRCASSLAYRDTSTDTQYFGPGTRLTVL.